This TCR beta chain is drawn from a study of blood T cell repertoires in COVID-19. As for the study in general: The study drew acute and convalescent COVID-19 samples from the United States, Italy and Spain. Sample material is recorded as cDNA or gDNA derived from T cells, B-cell-depleted T cells, or PBMCs.

The germline V gene has CDR1 SGHDT and CDR2 YYEEEE. V lost 4 bases, J lost 4 bases, and 7 bases stayed unmatched. The CDR3 covers 14 residues. As handled by the study authors: Reference gene primer amplification yielded estimated nucleated cell counts. Profiling relied on immunoSEQ multiplex PCR, and the TCRdb table lists in-frame clones only, not all of them. The D gene and trimming were derived from the DNA, and the V and J assignments and clone size from that table. The table has fewer than 250,000 clones, about 83% seen once; the top ten hold roughly 5.5%. The sample consisted of peripheral blood. The chain combines TRBV5-6 with TRBJ2-5, with 7 nucleotides matching TRBD1. This sequence was found in a human donor in a cohort sampled during active COVID-19. CDR3 nucleotide sequence: TGTGCCAGCAGCGACCCCGGGACAGTAGAGACCCAGTACTTC. It codes for CASSDPGTVETQYF. Full variable domain (missing parts from reference TRBV5-6 and TRBJ2-5): DAGVTQSPTHLIKTRGQQVTLRCSPKSGHDTVSWYQQALGQGPQFIFQYYEEEERQRGNFPDRFSGHQFPNYSSELNVNALLLGDSALYLCASSDPGTVETQYFGPGTRLLVL.